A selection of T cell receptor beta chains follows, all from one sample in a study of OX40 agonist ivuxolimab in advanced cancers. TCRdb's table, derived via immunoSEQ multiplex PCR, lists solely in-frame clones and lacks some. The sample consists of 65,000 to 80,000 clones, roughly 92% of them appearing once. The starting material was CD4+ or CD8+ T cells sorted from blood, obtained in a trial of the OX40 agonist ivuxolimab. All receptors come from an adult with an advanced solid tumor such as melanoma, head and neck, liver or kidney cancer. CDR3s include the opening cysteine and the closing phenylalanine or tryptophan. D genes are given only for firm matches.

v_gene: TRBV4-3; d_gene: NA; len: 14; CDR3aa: CASSHDSVNSPLHF
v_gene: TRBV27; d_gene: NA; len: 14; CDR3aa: CASSPFGANYGYTF
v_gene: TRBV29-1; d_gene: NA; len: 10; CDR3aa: CSVEATEAFF
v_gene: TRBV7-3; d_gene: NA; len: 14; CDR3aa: CASSQSANTGELFF
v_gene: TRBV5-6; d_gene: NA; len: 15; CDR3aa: CASSAPRDYQETQYF
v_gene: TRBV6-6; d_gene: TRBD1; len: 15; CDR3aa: CASSYRDRGLETQYF
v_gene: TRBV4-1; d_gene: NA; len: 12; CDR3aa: CASSPGAGELFF
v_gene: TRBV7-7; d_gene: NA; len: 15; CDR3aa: CASSFNTGVQETQYF
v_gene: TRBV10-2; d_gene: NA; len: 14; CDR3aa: CASSDERRQETQYF
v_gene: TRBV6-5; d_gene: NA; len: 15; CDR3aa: CASSSGQRSSYEQYF
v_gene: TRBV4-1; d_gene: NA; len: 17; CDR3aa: CASSPSGGRTPSVKLFF
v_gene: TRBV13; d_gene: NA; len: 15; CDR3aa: CASSLGAGVNTEAFF
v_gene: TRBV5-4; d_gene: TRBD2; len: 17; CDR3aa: CASSLDPSGRNTGELFF
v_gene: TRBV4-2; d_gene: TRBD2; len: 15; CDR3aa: CASSNLAGNAYEQYF
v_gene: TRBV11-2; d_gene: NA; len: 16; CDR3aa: CASSLGPGPISYEQYF
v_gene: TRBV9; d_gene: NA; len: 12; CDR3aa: CASSPGRTEAFF
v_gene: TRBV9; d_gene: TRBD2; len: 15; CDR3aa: CASSPGTSGRGEQFF
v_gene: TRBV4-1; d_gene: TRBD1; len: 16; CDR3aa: CASSQVLPGQGTEAFF
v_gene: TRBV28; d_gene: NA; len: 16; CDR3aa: CASSLGAGRMNTEAFF
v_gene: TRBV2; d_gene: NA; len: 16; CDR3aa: CASSEVPLALQETQYF
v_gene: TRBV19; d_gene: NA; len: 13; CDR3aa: CASSMTGTYEQYF
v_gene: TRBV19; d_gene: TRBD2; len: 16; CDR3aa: CASSMGGGYSFETQYF
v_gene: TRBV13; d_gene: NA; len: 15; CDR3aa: CASSLGGAVNQPQHF
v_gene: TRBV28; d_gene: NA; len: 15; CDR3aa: CASSGDGSSYNEQFF
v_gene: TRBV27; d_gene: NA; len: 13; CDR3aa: CASSFNLNEKLFF
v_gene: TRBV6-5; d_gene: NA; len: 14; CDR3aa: CASSYRGDYYGYTF
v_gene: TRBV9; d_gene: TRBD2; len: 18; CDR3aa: CASSVSGLAGGPGDTQYF
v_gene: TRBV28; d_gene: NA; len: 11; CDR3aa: CASSSVDEQFF
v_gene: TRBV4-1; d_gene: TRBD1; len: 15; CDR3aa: CASSPETGPREKLFF
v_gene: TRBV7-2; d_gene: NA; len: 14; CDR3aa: CASSLAPGRETQYF
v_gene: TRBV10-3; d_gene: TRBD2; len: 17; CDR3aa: CAISAGTSGAAHNEQFF
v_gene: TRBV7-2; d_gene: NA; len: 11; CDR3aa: CASGNTGELFF
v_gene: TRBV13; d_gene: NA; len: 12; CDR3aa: CASSPERGTQYF
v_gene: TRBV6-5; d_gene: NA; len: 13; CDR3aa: CASSSGRTSEAFF
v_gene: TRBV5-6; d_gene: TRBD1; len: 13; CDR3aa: CASSSTGGYGYTF
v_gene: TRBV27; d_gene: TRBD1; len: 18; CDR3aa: CASSQRGQGSNSNQPQHF
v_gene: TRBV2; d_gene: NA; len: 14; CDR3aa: CASSDFEGTGEQYF